A selection of T cell receptor beta chains follows, all from one sample in a study of blood T cell repertoires in COVID-19. The table came from immunoSEQ multiplex PCR; TCRdb's copy has only in-frame clones and leaves some out. This table holds about 130,000 clones, 86% found once. Sequences were obtained from peripheral blood. The receptors come from a human donor in a cohort sampled during active COVID-19. Each CDR3 is given with its conserved first and last residue. Fields, in order: J gene, D gene, V gene, CDR3 length, clone size, CDR3 protein, CDR3 DNA. D genes are given only for firm matches. Not every row has a clone size; where given, it reads once, few, many or a size class.

TRBJ1-1 | NA | TRBV27 | 15 | once | CASSSIYNRLPEAFF | TGTGCCAGCAGTTCCATTTATAACAGGCTCCCGGAAGCTTTCTTT
TRBJ2-2 | TRBD2 | TRBV30 | 18 | NA | CAWSRGLAGGPTTGELFF | TGTGCCTGGAGTAGGGGACTAGCGGGAGGGCCGACCACCGGGGAGCTGTTTTTT
TRBJ2-3 | TRBD2 | TRBV28 | 15 | NA | CASSLYSGSTDTQYF | TGTGCCAGCAGTTTATATAGCGGGAGCACAGATACGCAGTATTTT
TRBJ2-3 | TRBD1 | TRBV7-9 | 17 | NA | CASSLRDRAEKTDTQYF | TGTGCCAGCAGCTTAAGGGACAGGGCTGAAAAGACAGATACGCAGTATTTT
TRBJ1-5 | NA | TRBV7-3 | 12 | few | CASRDSNQPQHF | TGTGCCAGCCGGGATAGCAATCAGCCCCAGCATTTT
TRBJ2-5 | NA | TRBV6-5 | 14 | NA | CASSPTWYQETQYF | TGTGCCAGCAGTCCGACATGGTACCAAGAGACCCAGTACTTC
TRBJ2-7 | NA | TRBV5-1 | 13 | NA | CASSPGSTYEQYF | TGCGCCAGCAGCCCAGGGTCAACCTACGAGCAGTACTTC
TRBJ2-1 | NA | TRBV19 | 15 | NA | CASSIEGFRANEQFF | TGTGCCAGTAGTATAGAAGGATTCAGGGCCAATGAGCAGTTCTTC
TRBJ2-1 | NA | TRBV28 | 13 | NA | CASIPSSYNEQFF | TGTGCCAGCATTCCTAGCTCCTACAATGAGCAGTTCTTC
TRBJ2-1 | TRBD1 | TRBV6-5 | 15 | NA | CASSYSGTGMNEQFF | TGTGCCAGCAGTTACTCCGGGACAGGGATGAATGAGCAGTTCTTC
TRBJ1-2 | NA | TRBV5-6 | 14 | NA | CASSLDQGNYGYTF | TGTGCCAGCAGCTTAGATCAGGGGAACTATGGCTACACCTTC
TRBJ2-2 | TRBD2 | TRBV19 | 14 | NA | CASASGRGTGELFF | TGTGCCAGTGCTAGCGGGAGGGGAACCGGGGAGCTGTTTTTT
TRBJ1-4 | TRBD1 | TRBV4-1 | 16 | NA | CASSQEVTGGYEKLFF | TGCGCCAGCAGCCAGGAAGTAACAGGGGGGTATGAAAAACTGTTTTTT
TRBJ1-3 | TRBD1 | TRBV18 | 16 | NA | CASSPSDRASGNTIYF | TGTGCCAGCTCACCTTCCGACAGGGCCAGTGGAAACACCATATATTTT
TRBJ1-1 | NA | TRBV19 | 16 | NA | CASRRSPRGRNTEAFF | TGTGCCAGTAGAAGATCACCCAGGGGACGGAACACTGAAGCTTTCTTT
TRBJ1-2 | TRBD1 | TRBV5-5 | 15 | once | CASSEGQARNYGYTF | TGTGCCAGCAGCGAGGGACAGGCGAGGAACTATGGCTACACCTTC